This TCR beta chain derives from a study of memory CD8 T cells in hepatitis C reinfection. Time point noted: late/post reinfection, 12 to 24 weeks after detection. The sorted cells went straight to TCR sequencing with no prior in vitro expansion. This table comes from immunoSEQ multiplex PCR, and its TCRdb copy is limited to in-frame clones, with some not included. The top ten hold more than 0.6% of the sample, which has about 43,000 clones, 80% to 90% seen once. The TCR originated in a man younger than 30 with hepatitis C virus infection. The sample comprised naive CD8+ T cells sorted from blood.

The CDR3 spells CASIGGTYEQYF. CDR3 bases: TGTGCCAGCATAGGCGGAACCTACGAGCAGTACTTC. The J gene is TRBJ2-7, the V gene TRBV2; D gene unclear. Germline assignment: CDR1 SNHLY and CDR2 FYNNEI. V was clipped by 7 bases and J by 2 bases, with 9 bases between them. The CDR3 contains 12 residues. Combining the CDR3 with reference TRBV2 and TRBJ2-7 gives the whole variable domain EPEVTQTPSHQVTQMGQEVILRCVPISNHLYFYWYRQILGQKVEFLVSFYNNEISEKSEIFDDQFSVERPDGSNFTLKIRSTKLEDSAMYFCASIGGTYEQYFGPGTRLTVT.